The 16 T cell receptor beta chains below come from one sample, sequenced in a study of cytomegalovirus exposure and HLA in healthy donors (TCRdb year 2017). The library relied on the immunoSEQ multiplex PCR assay. A mixture of 60 forward primers for TCR Vbeta segments and 13 reverse primers for TCR Jbeta segments was used in the multiplex PCR. TCRdb re-hosts the immuneACCESS table, in-frame sequences only. Its copies lack some clones; in the studies checked, an unresolved V gene accounts for under half of them, and the cause for the rest is not known. The sample records 150,000 to 200,000 clones, 70% to 90% of which are singletons. About 10% of the sample goes to the ten largest clones. Sequenced input: PBMCs. The receptors shown here come from a man in his late teens or twenties in good health and CMV-seropositive.

The chain joins TRBV10-3 to TRBJ1-4, with 11 bases aligning to TRBD1. From germline, CDR1 is ENHRY and CDR2 SYGVKD. The CDR3 is 14 residues long. J gave up 8 bases and V 3 bases, and 2 bases lay outside the gene matches. The CDR3 nucleotides read TGTGCCATCAGTGATCGGGACAGGGGGGAAAAACTGTTTTTT. The encoded protein is CAISDRDRGEKLFF.

This rearrangement joins TRBV30 to TRBJ1-4; 8 bases agree with TRBD1. The CDR3 runs 15 residues. From germline, CDR1 is GTSNPN and CDR2 SVGIG (reference sequence). The J segment lost 1 base and the V segment lost 2 bases, leaving 3 bases of the junction unmatched. The CDR3 loop reads CAWSRRGQTNEKLFF. CDR3 in DNA: TGTGCCTGGAGTCGCAGGGGGCAAACTAATGAAAAACTGTTTTTT. The complete variable domain, with remaining parts taken from reference TRBV30 and TRBJ1-4, reads SQTIHQWPATLVQPVGSPLSLECTVEGTSNPNLYWYRQAAGRGLQLLFYSVGIGQISSEVPQNLSASRPQDRQFILSSKKLLLSDSGFYLCAWSRRGQTNEKLFFGSGTQLSVL.

This clone was observed a handful of times. V usage is TRBV19 and J usage is TRBJ1-1, with no clear D. The CDR3 covers 13 residues. Germline CDR1 LNHDA, CDR2 SQIVND (reference sequence). V gave up 3 bases and J gave up 5 bases, with 10 bases separating them. The CDR3 here is CASSIGVWTEAFF. The DNA of the CDR3 is TGTGCCAGTAGTATCGGGGTTTGGACTGAAGCTTTCTTT.

The rearrangement uses TRBV5-4 and TRBJ2-5, with 13 bases identical to TRBD2. Germline V gives CDR1 SGHNT, CDR2 YYREEE (reference sequence). V lost 4 bases to trimming and J lost 4 bases; unmatched junction nucleotides: 7. CDR3 length equals 16 residues. CDR3 DNA: TGTGCCAGCAGCCCTACTAGCGGGGGGGAGGCAGAGACCCAGTACTTC. Translated: CASSPTSGGEAETQYF.

The gene calls are TRBV18 and TRBJ1-1; 9 bases are a match to TRBD1. This CDR3 has 13 residues. Trimming cost V 6 bases and J 5 bases; bases outside gene matches: 4. CDR1 and CDR2 (germline): KGHSH, LQKENI. The chain's CDR3 is CASSAGTGTEAFF. CDR3 coding DNA: TGTGCCAGCTCGGCCGGGACAGGGACTGAAGCTTTCTTT.

This clone has just a few counts. The chain joins TRBV23-1 to TRBJ2-4; D is possibly TRBD1 (5 bases). TRBV23-1 is reported as an ORF; its role is uncertain. Trimming removed 2 bases from V and 7 bases from J, with 12 bases in between. CDR3 length equals 14 residues. The CDR3 here is CASSQINRRNIQYF. DNA for the CDR3: TGCGCCAGCAGTCAAATCAACAGGCGGAACATTCAGTACTTC.

The J gene is TRBJ2-2, the V gene TRBV7-9, with D hard to call. CDR3 length: 13 amino acids. CDR1 SEHNR and CDR2 FQNEAQ come from the germline V gene (reference sequence). V was pared by 2 bases and J by 4 bases, with 5 bases between. CDR3 DNA sequence: TGTGCCAGCAGCTTACGGAGCACCGGGGAGCTGTTTTTT. It yields the protein CASSLRSTGELFF. Variable domain in full (rest from reference TRBV7-9 and TRBJ2-2): DTGVSQNPRHKITKRGQNVTFRCDPISEHNRLYWYRQTLGQGPEFLTYFQNEAQLEKSRLLSDRFSAERPKGSFSTLEIQRTEQGDSAMYLCASSLRSTGELFFGEGSRLTVL.

The rearrangement links TRBV4-1 to TRBJ2-5, with a possible D match to TRBD1 (5 bases). This CDR3 spans 16 amino acids. V gave up 0 bases and J gave up 4 bases, with 15 bases separating them. Germline lookup yields CDR1 MGHRA and CDR2 YSYEKL. The CDR3 reads CASSQDGARVSETQYF. The CDR3 DNA follows: TGCGCCAGCAGCCAAGATGGGGCCAGGGTTTCAGAGACCCAGTACTTC.

The rearrangement joins TRBV5-1 to TRBJ1-1; D perhaps matches TRBD1 (5 bases). Germline CDR1 reads SGHRS; CDR2 reads YFSETQ. Trimming left V 0 bases short and J 3 bases short, with 6 bases between. The CDR3 extends over 13 amino acids. The CDR3 region is CASSLVGHTEAFF. The CDR3 DNA sequence: TGCGCCAGCAGCTTGGTGGGGCACACTGAAGCTTTCTTT.

The rearrangement links TRBV7-2 to TRBJ2-1; a weak D match, TRBD2 (5 bases). Germline CDR1 reads SGHTA; CDR2 reads FQGNSA. With 3 bases removed from V and 4 bases from J, the gap between germline ends came to 10 bases. This CDR3 region has 14 residues. For the CDR3, the DNA is TGTGCCAGCAGCTTGGGAGAGAGGTACAATGAGCAGTTCTTC. Its translation is CASSLGERYNEQFF. Complete variable domain (other parts from reference TRBV7-2 and TRBJ2-1): GAGVSQSPSNKVTEKGKDVELRCDPISGHTALYWYRQSLGQGLEFLIYFQGNSAPDKSGLPSDRFSAERTGGSVSTLTIQRTQQEDSAVYLCASSLGERYNEQFFGPGTRLTVL.

The CDR3 loop reads CASSFSYEQYF. Here the CDR3 DNA reads TGTGCCAGCAGCTTCTCCTACGAGCAGTACTTC. This chain joins TRBV7-2 and TRBJ2-5; D unclear. The DNA end is more similar to TRBJ2-7, so the J call may be wrong. Germline values: CDR1 SGHTA, CDR2 FQGNSA. CDR3 length equals 11 residues.

J is TRBJ2-7 and V is TRBV6-6; D perhaps matches TRBD1 (6 bases). V was cut by 7 bases and J by 0 bases, with 10 bases left in between. CDR1 and CDR2 from the germline V gene are MNHNY and SVGAGI (reference sequence). The length of the CDR3 is 13 residues. The CDR3 reads CASTQGYSYEQYF. The CDR3, as DNA: TGTGCCAGCACCCAGGGGTACTCCTACGAGCAGTACTTC.

The rearrangement uses TRBV2 and TRBJ1-2, with 10 bases aligning to TRBD1. Germline V gene lookup returns CDR1 SNHLY and CDR2 FYNNEI. CDR3 size: 12 residues. The trim removed 6 bases at V and 6 bases at J, leaving 1 base unmatched. CDR3 residues: CASRGQGDGYTF. The CDR3 DNA sequence: TGTGCCAGCAGAGGACAGGGGGATGGCTACACCTTC. Looking up the rest from reference TRBV2 and TRBJ1-2 gives the full variable domain: EPEVTQTPSHQVTQMGQEVILRCVPISNHLYFYWYRQILGQKVEFLVSFYNNEISEKSEIFDDQFSVERPDGSNFTLKIRSTKLEDSAMYFCASRGQGDGYTFGSGTRLTVV.

The chain recombines TRBV27 with TRBJ1-2; unclear D gene. V was clipped by 5 bases and J by 3 bases, with 7 bases between them. CDR1 and CDR2 (germline): MNHEY, SMNVEV (reference sequence). This CDR3 spans 12 amino acids. CDR3 in DNA: TGTGCCAGCAGTGGGCAGGACTATGGCTACACCTTC. Translated: CASSGQDYGYTF.

The J gene is TRBJ2-5, the V gene TRBV5-1; 7 nucleotides line up with TRBD2. Germline V lookup: CDR1 SGHRS, CDR2 YFSETQ. The CDR3 has 14 amino acids. V lost 3 bases, J lost 1 base, and 3 bases stayed unmatched. The chain's CDR3 is CASSSWTSQETQYF. CDR3 nucleotides: TGCGCCAGCAGCTCCTGGACTAGCCAAGAGACCCAGTACTTC.

This chain uses TRBV9 with TRBJ1-3; no definite D call. Trimming pared 4 bases from V and 0 bases from J, leaving 8 bases between. CDR1 is SGDLS, CDR2 YYNGEE, per germline. The CDR3 is 14 amino acids. The CDR3 loop is CASSPSNSGNTIYF. The CDR3 nucleotides are TGTGCCAGCAGCCCCAGTAACTCTGGAAACACCATATATTTT.